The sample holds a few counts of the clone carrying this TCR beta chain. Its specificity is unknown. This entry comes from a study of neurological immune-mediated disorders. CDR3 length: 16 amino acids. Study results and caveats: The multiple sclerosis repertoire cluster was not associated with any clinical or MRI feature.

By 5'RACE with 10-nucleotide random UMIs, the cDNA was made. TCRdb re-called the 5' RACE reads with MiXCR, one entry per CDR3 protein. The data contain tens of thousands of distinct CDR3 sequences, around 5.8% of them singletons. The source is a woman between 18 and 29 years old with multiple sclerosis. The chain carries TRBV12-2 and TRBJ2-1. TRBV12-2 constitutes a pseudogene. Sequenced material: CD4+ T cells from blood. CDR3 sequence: CASRLCGGSSYNEQFF. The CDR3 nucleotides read TGTGCAAGTCGCTTATGTGGGGGGAGCTCCTACAATGAGCAGTTCTTC.